This T cell receptor beta chain was profiled in a study of T cell responses to AZD1222 COVID-19 vaccine. Assay used: immunoSEQ multiplex PCR; TCRdb lists only in-frame clones, some missing. The repertoire has 120,000 to 150,000 clones, approximately 90% of them found once; the top ten carry about 3%. Of note for this clone: What it recognizes is unknown.

Study-wide results and caveats: Within unmutated variant regions lay the reported targets of nearly half of spike-specific TCRs.

Samples with a second dose at about 4 or about 12 weeks were pooled together. The receptor comes from an adult who received the AZD1222 COVID-19 vaccine. The sample was peripheral blood, taken 28 days after the second AZD1222 dose.

The CDR3 DNA is TGTGCCAGCAGTATCCCGAGGTTCGGTTCACCCCTCCACTTT. Amino acid sequence: CASSIPRFGSPLHF. This rearrangement joins TRBV28 to TRBJ1-6; D is uncertain. Germline V CDR1 and CDR2: MDHEN, SYDVKM. The V end lost 5 bases, the J end lost 9 bases, and 14 bases lay between the germline ends. The CDR3 length is 14 residues.